Each of the 7 T cell receptor beta chains below was sequenced from the same sample in a study of vaccination effects on CD4 cells after COVID-19. No antigens are known for them. Following 10 days of culture, CD4+ T cells were isolated. All study participants received two doses of BNT162b2 or mRNA-1273 vaccine. Only in-frame clones appear in the TCRdb table, and some are missing; sequencing was by immunoSEQ multiplex PCR. Counted here are tens of thousands of clones, approximately 79% occurring once; the ten biggest clones make up 2% to 3%. This sample comprised CD4+ T cells from PBMCs cultured without peptide, obtained after COVID-19 vaccination. The origin of the receptors is a human donor who received a COVID-19 vaccine.

The chain uses TRBV5-1 and TRBJ1-1; TRBD1 agrees at 7 bases. CDR3 length equals 16 residues. CDR1 and CDR2 from the germline V gene are SGHRS and YFSETQ. V gave up 2 bases and J gave up 1 base; unmatched junction bases: 8. Written as DNA, the CDR3 is TGCGCCAGCAGCTTAAGGACAGGCGGCTCGAACACTGAAGCTTTCTTT. Amino acids: CASSLRTGGSNTEAFF.

This clone has just one count. The V and J genes are TRBV27 and TRBJ1-5; 7 nucleotides agree with TRBD1. CDR3 length: 15 residues. V shed 6 bases and J 6 bases; nucleotides not matched to a gene: 11. The germline V gene has CDR1 MNHEY and CDR2 SMNVEV (reference sequence). As DNA, the CDR3 is TGTGCCAGCAGGGAACAGGGGTCCTTGAGTCAGCCCCAGCATTTT. Residues: CASREQGSLSQPQHF.

The CDR3 region is CASKMGSYGYTF. The DNA for the CDR3 is TGCGCCAGCAAAATGGGGTCTTATGGCTACACCTTC. This chain connects TRBV5-1 to TRBJ1-2, with D unclear. Trimming shortened V by 6 bases and J by 5 bases, and 11 bases separated the two germline ends. This CDR3 comprises 12 residues. CDR1 SGHRS and CDR2 YFSETQ come from the germline V gene.

This clone is a singleton in its sample. This chain links TRBV12-3 or TRBV12-4 with TRBJ2-3, with TRBD2 identical over 10 bases. The CDR3 totals 13 residues. V was clipped by 7 bases and J by 6 bases; unmatched bases: 4. For the CDR3, the DNA is TGTGCCAGCAAGTTAGCGGGGGGTGATACGCAGTATTTT. Its translation is CASKLAGGDTQYF.

In nucleotides, the CDR3 is TGTGCCACCAGCGAGACTAAGGCCCTCAGGGCGCCGGATACGCAGTATTTT. It specifies CATSETKALRAPDTQYF. The chain employs TRBV24-1 and TRBJ2-3; D possibly uses TRBD1 or TRBD2 (5 bases each). CDR3 size: 17 residues. V was trimmed by 7 bases and J by 6 bases, leaving 25 bases between them. Germline V gives CDR1 KGHDR, CDR2 SFDVKD.

The CDR3 loop reads CATSREQGVYGYTF. In DNA form, the CDR3 reads TGTGCCACCAGCAGGGAACAGGGGGTCTATGGCTACACCTTC. The chain is built from TRBV15 and TRBJ1-2; 8 bases fit TRBD1. The CDR3 loop spans 14 amino acids. Germline loops: CDR1 LNHNV, CDR2 YYDKDF (reference sequence). Trimming cost V 3 bases and J 4 bases; bases outside gene matches: 4.

V is TRBV6-1 and J is TRBJ1-5; the D gene is possibly TRBD1 (5 bases). The CDR3 loop spans 18 amino acids. Trimming stripped 3 bases from V and 0 bases from J, with 18 bases between. Germline V gene data show CDR1 as MNHNS and CDR2 as SASEGT. In DNA form, the CDR3 reads TGTGCCAGCAGTGACCCTTCCGGCCAGGGCTATAGCAATCAGCCCCAGCATTTT. Its protein product is CASSDPSGQGYSNQPQHF.